These 32 T cell receptor beta chains came from one sample sequenced in a study of cytomegalovirus exposure and HLA in healthy donors. PCR primers comprised 60 Vbeta and 13 Jbeta primers. Profiled with immunoSEQ multiplex PCR; TCRdb holds only in-frame clones, not every one. Among 65,000 to 85,000 clones, approximately 90% were seen once, and the ten largest hold about 2.1%. Sequencing was performed on PBMCs. The source is a woman aged 25 to 39 in good health and CMV-seronegative.

This sequence joins TRBV5-1 and TRBJ2-3; D is perhaps TRBD1 (5 bases). Trimming left V 0 bases short and J 4 bases short, with 15 bases between. Germline values: CDR1 SGHRS, CDR2 YFSETQ. This CDR3 has 16 amino acids. CDR3 amino acids: CASSLDVAQGPDTQYF. The CDR3 coding sequence is TGCGCCAGCAGCTTGGACGTTGCGCAGGGCCCAGATACGCAGTATTTT.

The chain couples TRBV18 to TRBJ2-3, with a weak D call TRBD1 (7 bases). In germline, CDR1 is KGHSH, CDR2 LQKENI. CDR3 length equals 14 residues. The V and J ends lost 3 bases and 9 bases respectively, with 16 bases between them. The CDR3 nucleotides are TGTGCCAGCTCACCTGCGGGACAGCCCTCGACGCAGTATTTT. Its protein is CASSPAGQPSTQYF. The whole variable domain, filled in from reference TRBV18 and TRBJ2-3, reads NAGVMQNPRHLVRRRGQEARLRCSPMKGHSHVYWYRQLPEEGLKFMVYLQKENIIDESGMPKERFSAEFPKEGPSILRIQQVVRGDSAAYFCASSPAGQPSTQYFGPGTRLTVL.

The chain joins TRBV23-1 to TRBJ2-1; 11 bases are a match to TRBD2. TRBV23-1 is marked as an open reading frame, function uncertain. The CDR3 extends over 17 amino acids. The junction had 7 bases not matched to a gene; V was cut back by 3 bases and J by 3 bases. In nucleotides, the CDR3 is TGCGCCAGCAGTCACCCGCTGGGACTAGCGGACTACAATGAGCAGTTCTTC. Its protein is CASSHPLGLADYNEQFF.

The chain is built from TRBV2 and TRBJ2-7; TRBD2 agrees at 8 bases. The CDR3 spans 14 residues. CDR1 SNHLY and CDR2 FYNNEI come from the germline V gene. J gave up 2 bases and V 3 bases, and 3 bases lay outside the gene matches. CDR3 amino acids: CASSDSGAPYEQYF. Written as DNA, the CDR3 is TGTGCCAGCAGTGATAGCGGGGCCCCCTACGAGCAGTACTTC.

Only one count was recorded for this clone. The chain carries TRBV27 and TRBJ1-6; D perhaps matches TRBD1 (6 bases). Trimming cost V 6 bases and J 7 bases, with 16 bases left between them. The CDR3 totals 15 residues. CDR1 is MNHEY and CDR2 is SMNVEV in the germline V gene (reference sequence). In nucleotides, the CDR3 is TGTGCCAGCAGCCCCCCGGCAGGGGACAATTCACCCCTCCACTTT. Its translation is CASSPPAGDNSPLHF.

The rearrangement uses TRBV19 and TRBJ2-7; a possible D gene is TRBD1 (5 bases). CDR1 is LNHDA and CDR2 is SQIVND in the germline V gene (reference sequence). V was cut by 6 bases and J by 6 bases, with 15 bases left in between. The CDR3 runs to 13 residues. DNA for the CDR3: TGTGCCAGTAGCTTTTCCTCAGGGCCCGAGCAGTACTTC. It is translated as CASSFSSGPEQYF.

This sequence joins TRBV4-2 and TRBJ1-2; 7 bases are shared with TRBD1. V gave up 1 base and J gave up 3 bases; unmatched junction bases: 8. Germline V gene data show CDR1 as LGHNA and CDR2 as YNFKEQ. The CDR3 is 16 residues long. CDR3 region: CASSQGGGAEYYGYTF. The CDR3 nucleotides are TGTGCCAGCAGCCAAGGAGGGGGCGCGGAGTACTATGGCTACACCTTC.

The chain carries TRBV28 and TRBJ1-2; TRBD1 is a possible D gene (5 bases). This CDR3 has 12 residues. The V and J ends lost 8 bases and 4 bases respectively, with 11 bases between them. The V gene's germline CDR1 is MDHEN and CDR2 SYDVKM. The CDR3 spells CASAGIRYGYTF. The DNA for the CDR3 is TGTGCCAGCGCAGGGATTCGCTATGGCTACACCTTC.

The gene calls are TRBV11-1 and TRBJ2-3, with 8 bases identical to TRBD2. The junction had 3 bases not matched to a gene; V was cut back by 7 bases and J by 0 bases. Germline CDR1 reads SGHAT; CDR2 reads FQDESV (reference sequence). The CDR3 extends over 14 amino acids. DNA of the CDR3: TGTGCCAGCAAGCGGGGGCTTAGCACAGATACGCAGTATTTT. It encodes CASKRGLSTDTQYF. Complete variable domain (other parts from reference TRBV11-1 and TRBJ2-3): EAEVAQSPRYKITEKSQAVAFWCDPISGHATLYWYRQILGQGPELLVQFQDESVVDDSQLPKDRFSAERLKGVDSTLKIQPAELGDSAMYLCASKRGLSTDTQYFGPGTRLTVL.

The rearrangement links TRBV2 to TRBJ2-1; 8 positions match TRBD2. The CDR3 sequence is 14 residues long. Germline values: CDR1 SNHLY, CDR2 FYNNEI. Trimming took 7 bases from V and 7 from J; bases not matched to a gene: 9. In DNA, the CDR3 is TGTGCCAGCAACCGGGAGGGAGCAAGGAATGAGCAGTTCTTC. Its translation: CASNREGARNEQFF.

This chain joins TRBV14 and TRBJ2-1; 12 bases match TRBD2. This CDR3 contains 18 residues. Trimming removed 8 bases from V and 4 bases from J; junction bases left unmatched: 15. From germline, CDR1 is SGHDN and CDR2 FVKESK. In DNA, the CDR3 is TGTGCCAGCCGGGAGACTAGCGGGAGTGGCCTGTCATACAATGAGCAGTTCTTC. This gives the protein CASRETSGSGLSYNEQFF.

The chain combines TRBV28 with TRBJ2-5; D might be TRBD1 (7 bases). This CDR3 region has 17 residues. Per germline, CDR1 MDHEN and CDR2 SYDVKM. The V and J ends lost 6 bases and 3 bases respectively, with 23 bases between them. CDR3 loop: CASSQTGVRGDEETQYF. The CDR3 DNA is TGTGCCAGCAGCCAAACAGGGGTAAGGGGGGATGAAGAGACCCAGTACTTC.

This chain uses TRBV21-1 with TRBJ2-3; TRBD2, as called in the table, went unchecked against the DNA. TRBV21-1 is listed as a pseudogene. This CDR3 region has 17 residues. This CDR3 reads CASSSFPTSGYTDTQYF. The CDR3 DNA follows: TGTGCCAGCAGCTCCTTTCCGACTAGCGGTTACACAGATACGCAGTATTTT.

This rearrangement joins TRBV9 to TRBJ2-3, with 9 bases aligning to TRBD2. The germline V gene has CDR1 SGDLS and CDR2 YYNGEE. The CDR3 consists of 18 residues. The trim removed 0 bases at V and 6 bases at J, leaving 14 bases unmatched. The CDR3 is CASSVVGSSSGSRDTQYF. DNA for the CDR3: TGTGCCAGCAGCGTAGTTGGAAGTAGTAGCGGGAGCCGGGATACGCAGTATTTT. The whole variable domain, filled in from reference TRBV9 and TRBJ2-3, reads DSGVTQTPKHLITATGQRVTLRCSPRSGDLSVYWYQQSLDQGLQFLIQYYNGEERAKGNILERFSAQQFPDLHSELNLSSLELGDSALYFCASSVVGSSSGSRDTQYFGPGTRLTVL.

This chain connects TRBV4-1 to TRBJ1-1, with 9 bases matching TRBD1. This CDR3 contains 14 residues. The ends lost 4 bases at V and 4 bases at J; junction bases unmatched: 4. Germline loops: CDR1 MGHRA, CDR2 YSYEKL. CDR3 residues: CASSPQGAGTEAFF. As DNA, the CDR3 is TGCGCCAGCAGCCCACAGGGGGCAGGCACTGAAGCTTTCTTT.

V gene TRBV7-6 combines with J gene TRBJ2-1, with D maybe TRBD2 (5 bases). Trimming took 6 bases from V and 0 from J, leaving 12 bases between them. Looked up from germline, CDR1 is SGHVS and CDR2 is FNYEAQ. The CDR3 is made up of 15 amino acids. The CDR3 region is CASSHGRPSYNEQFF. In DNA, the CDR3 is TGTGCCAGCAGTCATGGGAGACCCTCCTACAATGAGCAGTTCTTC. The full variable domain, its missing parts supplied by reference TRBV7-6 and TRBJ2-1, is GAGVSQSPRYKVTKRGQDVALRCDPISGHVSLYWYRQALGQGPEFLTYFNYEAQQDKSGLPNDRFSAERPEGSISTLTIQRTEQRDSAMYRCASSHGRPSYNEQFFGPGTRLTVL.

The rearrangement links TRBV11-2 to TRBJ2-5, with 7 bases lining up with TRBD2. The CDR3 spans 15 residues. Unmatched junction bases numbered 6, after V lost 0 bases and J lost 5 bases. Looked up from germline, CDR1 is SGHAT and CDR2 is FQNNGV. CDR3 residues: CASSLDWKGGETQYF. The CDR3 region has the DNA TGTGCCAGCAGCTTAGATTGGAAGGGAGGGGAGACCCAGTACTTC.

This clone was counted a few times. The V gene is TRBV6-1, the J gene TRBJ1-4; D is possibly TRBD1 (6 bases). Germline assignment: CDR1 MNHNS and CDR2 SASEGT. The CDR3 contains 13 residues. The V gene lost 10 bases and the J gene lost 8 bases, with 17 bases spanning the gap. The CDR3 nucleotides are TGTGCCACCATTGGGGGGGGCGACGAAAAACTGTTTTTT. This translates into CATIGGGDEKLFF.

The chain links TRBV5-1 to TRBJ2-1; 11 bases agree with TRBD2. The length of the CDR3 is 17 residues. Germline CDR1 SGHRS, CDR2 YFSETQ. The trim removed 4 bases at V and 10 bases at J, leaving 16 bases unmatched. The CDR3 here is CASSDAGWASGRPEQFF. The CDR3 DNA reads TGCGCCAGCAGCGATGCGGGGTGGGCTAGCGGGAGGCCGGAGCAGTTCTTC.

A remark on this clone: The same CDR3 also results from other DNA sequences found in this sample. The V call is TRBV28, the J call TRBJ2-7; 8 bases match TRBD1. Germline V gene lookup returns CDR1 MDHEN and CDR2 SYDVKM. The CDR3 is made up of 15 amino acids. The V segment lost 4 bases and the J segment 6 bases; nucleotides outside the gene matches: 11. The CDR3 here is CASSSTGTGWVEQYF. The CDR3 nucleotides are TGTGCCAGCAGTTCGACCGGGACAGGTTGGGTCGAGCAGTACTTC.

The chain has TRBV20-1 and TRBJ2-1, with 7 bases aligning to TRBD2. This CDR3 spans 11 amino acids. V shed 6 bases, J shed 9 bases, and the junction held 5 bases outside the gene matches. The germline V gene has CDR1 DFQATT and CDR2 SNEGSKA (reference sequence). The CDR3 sequence is CSASTGGEQFF. The CDR3 coding sequence is TGCAGTGCCAGTACGGGGGGTGAGCAGTTCTTC.

V and J are TRBV2 and TRBJ2-1; TRBD2 matches at 9 bases. Germline-derived CDR1 and CDR2 are SNHLY and FYNNEI. The length of the CDR3 is 18 residues. Unmatched junction bases numbered 16, after V lost 9 bases and J lost 1 base. The CDR3 loop reads CAREGGSGRTHSYNEQFF. In nucleotides, the CDR3 is TGTGCCAGGGAAGGAGGGAGCGGGAGGACTCATTCCTACAATGAGCAGTTCTTC.

The chain combines TRBV5-8 with TRBJ2-7; 9 bases agree with TRBD2. The CDR3 is 15 amino acids. V trimming: 7 bases; J trimming: 4 bases; junction bases outside the gene matches: 12. Germline lookup yields CDR1 SGHTS and CDR2 YDEGEE. The CDR3 is CASERKREEWYEQYF. CDR3 sequence (DNA): TGTGCCAGCGAACGTAAGCGGGAGGAGTGGTACGAGCAGTACTTC.

The chain uses TRBV2 and TRBJ2-7, with D possibly being TRBD1 (5 bases). This CDR3 contains 15 residues. Trimming stripped 2 bases from V and 0 bases from J, with 11 bases between. Germline V CDR1 and CDR2: SNHLY, FYNNEI. In DNA, the CDR3 is TGTGCCAGCAGTGAAATGGGGCTCCTCTCCTACGAGCAGTACTTC. It translates to CASSEMGLLSYEQYF.

This clone came up once. The V and J genes are TRBV7-9 and TRBJ2-7; D is uncertain. There are 11 residues in the CDR3. Between the trimmed V and J ends, which lost 6 bases and 3 bases, there was a span of 6 bases. Germline V gene data show CDR1 as SEHNR and CDR2 as FQNEAQ (reference sequence). The CDR3 sequence: CASSHSYEQYF. The CDR3 nucleotides are TGTGCCAGCAGTCACAGCTACGAGCAGTACTTC.

The chain has TRBV7-3 and TRBJ1-6; D is ambiguous. CDR3 length equals 12 residues. Trimming took 4 bases from V and 7 from J, leaving 5 bases between them. The germline gives CDR1 SGHTA, CDR2 FQGTGA. CDR3: CASSSVNSPLHF. The CDR3, as DNA: TGTGCCAGCAGCTCAGTCAATTCACCCCTCCACTTT.

The genes are TRBV4-1 and TRBJ2-3, with D possibly matching TRBD2 (6 bases). There are 17 residues in the CDR3. Germline assignment: CDR1 MGHRA and CDR2 YSYEKL. V was clipped by 2 bases and J by 2 bases, with 17 bases between them. The CDR3 coding sequence is TGCGCCAGCAGCCAACCGTCAAGCGGGCTGACCACAGATACGCAGTATTTT. This codes for CASSQPSSGLTTDTQYF.

The gene calls are TRBV7-9 and TRBJ2-1; D call uncertain. The germline CDR1 and CDR2 sequences are SEHNR and FQNEAQ (reference sequence). CDR3 length equals 13 residues. V was shortened by 1 base and J by 13 bases, with 14 bases between the two germline ends. The chain's CDR3 is CASSLDVPTVQFF. The DNA for the CDR3 is TGTGCCAGCAGCTTAGATGTCCCTACGGTACAGTTCTTC.

This clone was seen just once. V gene TRBV7-2 combines with J gene TRBJ2-7; D is perhaps TRBD1 (5 bases). The CDR3 has 15 residues. V was cut by 5 bases and J by 3 bases, with 17 bases left in between. In germline, CDR1 is SGHTA, CDR2 FQGNSA. The CDR3 loop reads CASSAAGSGLYEQYF. CDR3 DNA sequence: TGTGCCAGCAGCGCGGCAGGGTCGGGTCTCTACGAGCAGTACTTC.

CDR3 amino acids: CASSRTAQAAYGYTF. In nucleotides, the CDR3 is TGTGCCAGCAGCCGAACCGCCCAGGCCGCATATGGCTACACCTTC. The V call is TRBV14, the J call TRBJ1-2; unclear D gene. V dropped 4 bases and J dropped 5 bases, with 17 bases sitting between them. The CDR3 has 15 amino acids. Germline V gene sequence: CDR1 SGHDN, CDR2 FVKESK.

This rearrangement joins TRBV5-6 to TRBJ2-1, with 9 bases matching TRBD2. V gave up 0 bases and J gave up 6 bases; unmatched junction bases: 4. Germline V gene lookup returns CDR1 SGHDT and CDR2 YYEEEE. This CDR3 is built from 15 residues. Here the CDR3 reads CASSLGLADGNEQFF. The CDR3 nucleotides are TGTGCCAGCAGCTTGGGACTAGCGGACGGCAATGAGCAGTTCTTC.

This chain links TRBV7-2 with TRBJ2-2; 10 nucleotides match TRBD2. J gave up 6 bases and V 5 bases, and 6 bases lay outside the gene matches. Germline-derived CDR1 and CDR2 are SGHTA and FQGNSA. There are 15 residues in the CDR3. Here the CDR3 DNA reads TGTGCCAGCAGCCCCGGGACTAGCGTGTCCGGGGAGCTGTTTTTT. This codes for CASSPGTSVSGELFF. Full variable domain (missing parts from reference TRBV7-2 and TRBJ2-2): GAGVSQSPSNKVTEKGKDVELRCDPISGHTALYWYRQSLGQGLEFLIYFQGNSAPDKSGLPSDRFSAERTGGSVSTLTIQRTQQEDSAVYLCASSPGTSVSGELFFGEGSRLTVL.